Listed below are T cell receptor beta chains from one sample, sequenced in a study of blood T cell repertoires in COVID-19. The method was immunoSEQ multiplex PCR; TCRdb's version includes in-frame clones alone and lacks a portion of them. The sample lists over 200,000 clones, about nine tenths seen once, with less than 3% in the top ten. Sequences were obtained from peripheral blood. The receptors originated from a man aged 30 to 39 with COVID-19, enrolled during active disease. Both conserved end residues are part of each CDR3. Each record gives: V gene, clone size, CDR3 protein. Not every row has a clone size; where given, it reads once, few, many or a size class.

TRBV19	NA	CASSYGGQGSGQPQHF
TRBV18	NA	CASSPWTRGGGTQYF
TRBV6-2/TRBV6-3	NA	CASSDGGGSYSNQPQHF
TRBV6-4	NA	CASSSGGALGELFF
TRBV9	NA	CASSAGNYGYTF
TRBV3-1/TRBV3-2	NA	CASSQLAGEPYNEQFF
TRBV6-6	NA	CASRERGSGGYTF
TRBV10-3	NA	CAISGGRAGGEQYF
TRBV6-2/TRBV6-3	NA	CASSYVASGMGEQYF
TRBV9	NA	CASSSSPAETDTQYF
TRBV6-5	NA	CASSYSNRVGQPQHF
TRBV6-5	NA	CASSGQGSEQYF
TRBV27	NA	CASSSRKWDSPNQPQHF
TRBV5-6	NA	CASSLAYTEAFF
TRBV4-3	once	CASSPDRSGQPQHF
TRBV29-1	once	CSANRDTPNTGELFF
TRBV29-1	once	CSGAGVSGQKNTEAFF
TRBV10-3	NA	CAIREGWGQGGYGYTF
TRBV28	NA	CASLQGQGKQYF
TRBV9	NA	CASSVGGGSYNEQFF
TRBV7-6	NA	CASSLGTLPETQYF